The clone carrying this T cell receptor (beta chain) was seen just once. No antigen is known for it. The data belong to a study of metastatic and nonmetastatic thyroid tumors. Study overall: Repertoires from blood and tumor or nodule tissue of malignant and benign thyroid patients were compared.

In the authors' methods: In papillary thyroid cancer, a distant-metastasis classifier was built using CDR3 differences across clinicopathological groups. TCRdb redid the clone calls on the PCR reads using MiXCR. These V and J calls are TCRdb output, not the study's own analysis. The sample contains 15,000 to 25,000 clones, more than 35% of which appear only once. Findings and caveats of the study: Reportedly, malignant thyroid tumors had significantly higher TCR beta diversity than benign nodules, in blood and tumor.

Trimming shortened V by 5 bases and J by 6 bases, and 14 bases separated the two germline ends. CDR3 length: 12 amino acids. In germline, CDR1 is DFQATT, CDR2 SNEGSKA (reference sequence). Before thyroid surgery, none of the patients had received any treatment. This chain joins TRBV20-1 and TRBJ2-7; D remains unclear. Sequenced: tumor tissue. This receptor was identified in a female donor with papillary thyroid cancer or a benign thyroid nodule (not recorded which). Some clones in this sample may be carry-over from other donors' samples. The CDR3 protein is CSARGRRSEQYF. The CDR3 region has the DNA TGCAGTGCTCGAGGTCGTCGGAGCGAGCAGTACTTC.